One sample yielded the 22 T cell receptor beta chains listed below, sequenced in a study of early T cells in non-severe SARS-CoV-2 infection (dated by TCRdb to about 2021). The library relied on 5' RACE. The listed sequencing device is NextSeq 500. In TCRdb, the public reads were trimmed at Q25 with fastp and aligned with MiXCR, with productive beta chains retained. CDR3 protein sequences are deduplicated, and each keeps its most common genes and DNA. Recorded for this sample are approximately 71,000 distinct CDR3 sequences; approximately 12% of them occurred a single time. 1.5% to 2% of the sample lies in the top ten. The sample was whole blood. These receptors all come from an adult who was a healthcare worker with PCR-confirmed SARS-CoV-2 infection or an uninfected control (not recorded which).

This clonotype was counted ten times or more. The J gene is TRBJ1-4, the V gene TRBV5-1, with 9 bases matching TRBD1. The CDR3 is made up of 15 amino acids. V lost 4 bases, J lost 8 bases, and 9 bases stayed unmatched. Germline assignment: CDR1 SGHRS and CDR2 YFSETQ. The CDR3 spells CASSRRGQGDEKLFF. In nucleotides, the CDR3 is TGCGCCAGCAGCAGACGGGGACAGGGCGACGAAAAACTGTTTTTT.

The chain recombines TRBV18 with TRBJ1-5; weak D call: TRBD1 (5 bases). In germline, CDR1 is KGHSH, CDR2 LQKENI. Trimming took off 2 bases at V and 1 base at J, with 12 bases between the two ends. This CDR3 region has 16 residues. This CDR3 is CASSPFGHGSNQPQHF. The CDR3, as DNA: TGTGCCAGCTCACCATTTGGACACGGGAGCAATCAGCCCCAGCATTTT.

The chain links TRBV29-1 to TRBJ2-3; no firm D call. The length of the CDR3 is 12 residues. Germline CDR1 is SQVTM and CDR2 is ANQGSEA. The V end was cut by 4 bases, the J end by 2 bases, with 7 bases between. For the CDR3, the DNA is TGCAGCGTTGTCCCGGACACAGATACGCAGTATTTT. Protein: CSVVPDTDTQYF.

This clonotype occurred many times. The chain links TRBV20-1 to TRBJ1-2; D ambiguous. This CDR3 is 11 amino acids long. Between the trimmed V and J ends, which lost 1 base and 11 bases, there was a span of 11 bases. The germline CDR1 and CDR2 sequences are DFQATT and SNEGSKA (reference sequence). The CDR3 here is CSARVQLLYTF. In nucleotides, the CDR3 is TGCAGTGCTAGAGTACAGCTACTTTACACCTTC.

This clonotype appeared a few times. The J gene is TRBJ1-1, the V gene TRBV27, with a weak D call TRBD1 (5 bases). Germline-derived CDR1 and CDR2 are MNHEY and SMNVEV (reference sequence). The CDR3 extends over 14 amino acids. Trimming pared 5 bases from V and 9 bases from J, leaving 19 bases between. CDR3 sequence (DNA): TGTGCCAGCAGTCCCGAAACCTCAGGGACGAAAGCTTTCTTT. Translated, it gives CASSPETSGTKAFF.

This clonotype was observed at least ten times. The chain uses TRBV7-2 and TRBJ2-7; either TRBD1 or TRBD2 may fit D (5 bases each). Germline V gene lookup returns CDR1 SGHTA and CDR2 FQGNSA. The V end was cut by 3 bases, the J end by 7 bases, with 16 bases between. CDR3 length: 14 residues. This CDR3 reads CASSFGAAGGEQYF. Written as DNA, the CDR3 is TGTGCCAGCAGCTTTGGGGCAGCTGGGGGTGAGCAGTACTTC. Looking up the rest from reference TRBV7-2 and TRBJ2-7 gives the full variable domain: GAGVSQSPSNKVTEKGKDVELRCDPISGHTALYWYRQSLGQGLEFLIYFQGNSAPDKSGLPSDRFSAERTGGSVSTLTIQRTQQEDSAVYLCASSFGAAGGEQYFGPGTRLTVT.

This clonotype was recorded many times. This rearrangement joins TRBV27 to TRBJ2-5, with TRBD2 matching over 11 bases. V was clipped by 2 bases and J by 5 bases; unmatched bases: 4. The CDR3 has 15 amino acids. Germline CDR1 is MNHEY and CDR2 is SMNVEV (reference sequence). In nucleotides, the CDR3 is TGTGCCAGCAGTTTACTAGCGGGGGGAGTGGAGACCCAGTACTTC. This translates into CASSLLAGGVETQYF.

This clonotype has only a few counts. The chain has TRBV29-1 and TRBJ2-1, with 14 bases that match TRBD2. The CDR3 sequence is 17 residues long. The germline V gene encodes CDR1 SQVTM and CDR2 ANQGSEA. J was trimmed by 2 bases and V by 1 base; bases with no gene match: 4. The CDR3 nucleotides are TGCAGCGTTGAAGGGACTAGCGGGGGGATTCCCTACAATGAGCAGTTCTTC. Translating it yields CSVEGTSGGIPYNEQFF.

In its sample, this clonotype was seen a few times. CDR3 amino acids: CSVDVGDTEAFF. In nucleotides, the CDR3 is TGCAGCGTTGATGTCGGGGACACTGAAGCTTTCTTT. V and J are TRBV29-1 and TRBJ1-1; the D is unclear. The V gene lost 3 bases and the J gene lost 3 bases, with 8 bases spanning the gap. Germline assignment: CDR1 SQVTM and CDR2 ANQGSEA. This CDR3 contains 12 residues.

This clonotype was detected many times. The gene calls are TRBV18 and TRBJ2-1, with 8 bases aligning to TRBD1. With 3 bases clipped from V and 3 bases from J, the junction kept 4 bases outside the gene matches. CDR3 length equals 15 residues. Germline lookup yields CDR1 KGHSH and CDR2 LQKENI. CDR3 in DNA: TGTGCCAGCTCACCGAGGACAGGGAGCTACAATGAGCAGTTCTTC. Translating gives CASSPRTGSYNEQFF.

This clonotype appeared a few times. CDR3 coding DNA: TGTGCCAGCAGTCCGGGTGGACAGGGGTACTATGGCTACACCTTC. Protein: CASSPGGQGYYGYTF. This sequence joins TRBV28 and TRBJ1-2; 9 bases fit TRBD1. V lost 5 bases and J lost 3; bases outside the gene matches: 7. Germline assignment: CDR1 MDHEN and CDR2 SYDVKM. The length of the CDR3 is 15 residues.

This clonotype occurred many times. The junction departs from germline at one end; a sequencing error may be responsible. The chain carries TRBV7-7 and TRBJ2-5, with a possible D match to TRBD2 (6 bases). The CDR3 has 15 residues. Germline V gene sequence: CDR1 SSHAT, CDR2 FNYEAQ (reference sequence). The CDR3 reads CASRPQAGGRETQYF. As DNA, the CDR3 is TGTGCTAGCAGACCCCAGGCCGGGGGTCGAGAGACCCAGTACTTC.

This sequence joins TRBV9 and TRBJ1-2, with a tentative D call TRBD1 (5 bases). The germline V gene encodes CDR1 SGDLS and CDR2 YYNGEE. This CDR3 region has 14 residues. Between the trimmed V and J ends, which lost 4 bases and 4 bases, there was a span of 14 bases. The CDR3 DNA follows: TGTGCCAGCAGCTTGGGGAGACAGATCTATGGCTACACCTTC. Protein sequence: CASSLGRQIYGYTF.

This clonotype was observed a few times. The CDR3, as DNA: TGTGCCAGCTCACCATTACCCGGGACAGTCTCCTATAATTCACCCCTCCACTTT. It codes for CASSPLPGTVSYNSPLHF. V is TRBV18 and J is TRBJ1-6, with 7 bases aligning to TRBD1. After removal of 2 bases from V and 0 bases from J, the junction contained 7 bases not matched to a gene. Germline CDR1 is KGHSH and CDR2 is LQKENI. There are 18 residues in the CDR3.

This clonotype was recorded at least ten times. Written as DNA, the CDR3 is TGTGCCAGCAGCCAGCCAGGACGGAATGGCTACACCTTC. This translates into CASSQPGRNGYTF. The J gene is TRBJ1-2, the V gene TRBV3-1; no clear D gene. CDR1 and CDR2 from the germline V gene are LGHDT and YNNKEL (reference sequence). This CDR3 contains 13 residues. Trimming removed 3 bases at V and 6 bases at J, with 11 bases between.

This clonotype was found many times. J is TRBJ2-1 and V is TRBV7-2, with D tentatively TRBD2 (6 bases). From germline, CDR1 is SGHTA and CDR2 FQGNSA. Trimming left V 6 bases short and J 1 base short, with 13 bases between. CDR3 length equals 15 residues. The CDR3 loop is CASRNKGLSYNEQFF. The CDR3 coding sequence is TGTGCCAGCAGAAACAAGGGACTTTCCTACAATGAGCAGTTCTTC.

The V call is TRBV7-3, the J call TRBJ2-2; 11 bases are a match to TRBD1. V was clipped by 4 bases and J by 6 bases; unmatched bases: 1. The CDR3 is 14 residues long. CDR1 is SGHTA, CDR2 FQGTGA, per germline. The CDR3 here is CASSSDRGPGELFF. Written as DNA, the CDR3 is TGTGCCAGCAGCTCGGACAGGGGGCCCGGGGAGCTGTTTTTT.

In this sample, this clonotype turned up many times. CDR3 protein: CASSSTRLAGPLGETQYF. The CDR3 DNA reads TGTGCCAGCAGCTCAACCCGGCTAGCGGGCCCATTGGGGGAGACCCAGTACTTC. This chain joins TRBV7-8 and TRBJ2-5; the match to TRBD2 covers 8 bases. The CDR3 covers 18 residues. The trim removed 4 bases at V and 5 bases at J, leaving 18 bases unmatched. The germline V gene has CDR1 SGHVS and CDR2 FQNEAQ.

This clonotype has at least ten counts. V and J are TRBV20-1 and TRBJ1-2; D call uncertain. Germline V CDR1 and CDR2: DFQATT, SNEGSKA (reference sequence). The CDR3 length is 14 residues. V lost 6 bases and J 1 base, leaving 15 bases between the germline ends. The CDR3 sequence is CSAPQGAFNYGYTF. The CDR3 nucleotides are TGCAGTGCCCCCCAAGGCGCGTTTAACTATGGCTACACCTTC.

This clonotype was seen at least ten times. Its ends do not fully match the called genes, so a read error is possible. The V gene is TRBV11-2, the J gene TRBJ1-6; tentative D call: TRBD1 (5 bases). CDR1 SGHAT and CDR2 FQNNGV come from the germline V gene. The CDR3 loop spans 15 amino acids. The CDR3 sequence: CASSLAPGVLSPLHF. CDR3 in DNA: TGTGCCAGCAGCTTAGCGCCGGGGGTTCTATCACCCCTCCATTTT.

In its sample, this clonotype was seen many times. This chain uses TRBV7-2 with TRBJ2-3; D is possibly TRBD1 or TRBD2 (5 bases each). CDR3 length: 14 amino acids. Germline values: CDR1 SGHTA, CDR2 FQGNSA. The V and J ends lost 4 bases and 7 bases respectively, with 15 bases between them. In nucleotides, the CDR3 is TGTGCCAGCAGCTGGAAGGGCTGGGGGAATACGCAGTATTTT. Amino acid sequence: CASSWKGWGNTQYF.

This clonotype has a count of ten or more. The chain's CDR3 is CASSPMEGAGNEQFF. In DNA, the CDR3 is TGTGCCAGCTCACCAATGGAGGGGGCCGGCAATGAGCAGTTCTTC. The chain recombines TRBV18 with TRBJ2-1, with D perhaps TRBD1 (7 bases). The V gene's germline CDR1 is KGHSH and CDR2 LQKENI. This CDR3 has 15 residues. Trimming shortened V by 2 bases and J by 6 bases, and 14 bases separated the two germline ends.